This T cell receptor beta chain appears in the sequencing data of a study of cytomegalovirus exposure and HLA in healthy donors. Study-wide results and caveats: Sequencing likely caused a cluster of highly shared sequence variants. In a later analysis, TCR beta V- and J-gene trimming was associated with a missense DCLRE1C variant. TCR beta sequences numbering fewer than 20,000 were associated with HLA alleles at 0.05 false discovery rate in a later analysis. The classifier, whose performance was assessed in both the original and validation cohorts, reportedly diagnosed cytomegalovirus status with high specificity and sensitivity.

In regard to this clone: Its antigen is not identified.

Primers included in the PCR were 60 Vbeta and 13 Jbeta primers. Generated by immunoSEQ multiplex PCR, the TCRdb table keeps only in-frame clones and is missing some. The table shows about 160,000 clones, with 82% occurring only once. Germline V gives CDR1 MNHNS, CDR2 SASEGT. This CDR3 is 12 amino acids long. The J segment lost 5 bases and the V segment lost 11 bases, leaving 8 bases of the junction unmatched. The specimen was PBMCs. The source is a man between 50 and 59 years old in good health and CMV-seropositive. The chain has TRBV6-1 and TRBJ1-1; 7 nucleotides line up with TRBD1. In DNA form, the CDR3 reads TGTGCCGCCGAACAGGGGTGGACTGAAGCTTTCTTT. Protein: CAAEQGWTEAFF.